This T cell receptor beta chain was recorded in a study of shared clonotypes between healthy human individuals. This table comes from immunoSEQ multiplex PCR, and its TCRdb copy is limited to in-frame clones, with some not included. The repertoire includes about 2.3 million clones, under 95% of them detected once, and about 0.41% sits in the top ten. The V end was cut by 5 bases, the J end by 3 bases, with 12 bases between. The CDR3 length is 13 residues. The germline CDR1 and CDR2 sequences are SQVTM and ANQGSEA. This chain connects TRBV29-1 to TRBJ2-3; D call uncertain. Input material: naive CD4+ T cells from PBMCs. The subset here: CD45RA+ positively selected. This sequence originates from a man younger than 30 in good health. Some clones in this sample may be carry-over from other donors' samples. CDR3 DNA: TGCAGCGTTCTACTGGGGTATACAGATACGCAGTATTTT. This encodes CSVLLGYTDTQYF.